The rows below give T cell receptor beta chains drawn from one sample of a study of T-cell memory formation after mild COVID-19. MiXCR, run by TCRdb on the 5' RACE reads, gives a single entry per CDR3 protein. The sample has roughly 600,000 distinct CDR3 sequences; under 20% are singletons. Sequenced material: PBMCs or a T cell subset sorted from them (not recorded which). Source of these receptors: an adult woman who had mild COVID-19 (a few samples of this study predate the infection). Cell type and time point are not known. Each CDR3 is given with its conserved first and last residue. The D gene is left open where the match is weak. Clone size is not always given. Where it is, it says once, few, many or a class for expanded clones.

clone size,V gene,J gene,D gene,CDR3 DNA,CDR3 protein
-,TRBV7-2,TRBJ2-1,-,TGTGCCAGCAGCTTAGCAGCGACCCCCGGGGGTGAGCAGTTCTTC,CASSLAATPGGEQFF
few,TRBV27,TRBJ2-7,TRBD2,TGTGCCAGCAGTTTATCGTTGGCGGGGGACGAGCAGTACTTC,CASSLSLAGDEQYF
few,TRBV7-2,TRBJ1-2,-,TGTGCCAGCAGCTTAGCGCTAGGACTAAGCTATGGCTACACCTTC,CASSLALGLSYGYTF
few,TRBV18,TRBJ2-7,-,TGTGCCAGCTCACCACAAGAGTCCTCAGGGTCTACCTACGAGCAGTACTTC,CASSPQESSGSTYEQYF
once,TRBV6-2/TRBV6-3,TRBJ2-7,TRBD1,TGTGCCAGCAGCCGGGGACAGGGGAATGACGAGCAGTACTTC,CASSRGQGNDEQYF
-,TRBV4-3,TRBJ1-1,-,TGCGCCAGCAGCCCTACAGGTGAAGGAGACACTGAAGCTTTCTTT,CASSPTGEGDTEAFF
few,TRBV7-6,TRBJ2-3,TRBD2,TGTGCCAGCAGCTTAGGACTAGCGGGAGCCAATCAAGATACGCAGTATTTT,CASSLGLAGANQDTQYF
few,TRBV7-2,TRBJ2-2,TRBD2,TGTGCCAGCAGCCCCCTCCGGCTAGCGGGAGCGAACACCGGGGAGCTGTTTTTT,CASSPLRLAGANTGELFF
-,TRBV4-1,TRBJ2-3,TRBD2,TGCGCCAGCAGCCAATTGCCGGGACTAGCCCTTAGCACAGATACGCAGTATTTT,CASSQLPGLALSTDTQYF
-,TRBV7-9,TRBJ2-1,TRBD1,TGTGCCAGCAGCGGCCGCACAGGGGGCCCACATGAGCAGTTCTTC,CASSGRTGGPHEQFF
few,TRBV7-9,TRBJ2-3,-,TGTGCCAGCAGCCCCACAACATGGGCAGATACGCAGTATTTT,CASSPTTWADTQYF
few,TRBV7-8,TRBJ2-2,-,TGTGCCAGCAGCCTCGACAGACACACCGGGGAGCTGTTTTTT,CASSLDRHTGELFF
-,TRBV7-8,TRBJ1-3,TRBD1,TGTGCCAGCAGCTTAAGGACAGGCGTTACTGGAAACACCATATATTTT,CASSLRTGVTGNTIYF
-,TRBV12-3/TRBV12-4,TRBJ1-2,TRBD1,TGTGCCAGCAGAGGGACAGGGGGAGGCTACACCTTC,CASRGTGGGYTF
few,TRBV6-6,TRBJ2-3,-,TGTGCCAGCAGATGGGCTAGCGCTAGCACAGATACGCAGTATTTT,CASRWASASTDTQYF
-,TRBV29-1,TRBJ1-4,TRBD1,TGCAGCGTTATGAGGGGGCGGGAAAAACTGTTTTTT,CSVMRGREKLFF
-,TRBV5-6,TRBJ1-2,-,TGTGCCAGCAGCCCTCTTAAAGGACTTAACTATGGCTACACCTTC,CASSPLKGLNYGYTF
few,TRBV25-1,TRBJ1-1,-,TGTGCCAGCAACGGGACACTGAACACTGAAGCTTTCTTT,CASNGTLNTEAFF
-,TRBV7-9,TRBJ2-3,-,TGTGCCAGCAGCCCGGCCTTCCTGGATACGCAGTATTTT,CASSPAFLDTQYF
-,TRBV24-1,TRBJ2-2,-,TGTGCCACCAGTGATGGCAGGGCGTCGAACACCGGGGAGCTGTTTTTT,CATSDGRASNTGELFF
few,TRBV7-2,TRBJ2-1,-,TGTGCCAGCAGCTTAGGCCGGGTTGGGTGGGCCTACAATGAGCAGTTCTTC,CASSLGRVGWAYNEQFF
-,TRBV6-5,TRBJ2-3,-,TGTGCCAGCAGTTCGAGGGGCGGAGAATCAGATACGCAGTATTTT,CASSSRGGESDTQYF
-,TRBV4-2,TRBJ2-5,TRBD2,TGTGCCAGCAGCCAAGGGCGGGGGGCCCGCGAGACCCAGTACTTC,CASSQGRGARETQYF
many,TRBV30,TRBJ2-7,TRBD2,TGTGCCTGGAGTTGGGCGGGAGGCTACGAGCAGTACTTC,CAWSWAGGYEQYF
few,TRBV14,TRBJ2-2,-,TGTGCCAGCAGCCCGATGACAGAGCGAATACCCACCGGGGAGCTGTTTTTT,CASSPMTERIPTGELFF
-,TRBV7-2,TRBJ2-5,-,TGTGCCAGCAGCTTATCTGTCCGCGATCAGACCCAGTACTTC,CASSLSVRDQTQYF
few,TRBV20-1,TRBJ2-5,TRBD2,TGCAGTGCTAGTTGGGCTAGCGGGGGGCCTCAAGAGACCCAGTACTTC,CSASWASGGPQETQYF
few,TRBV5-4,TRBJ2-5,-,TGTGCCAGCAGCGCGACGGGGAATCCAGAGACCCAGTACTTC,CASSATGNPETQYF
few,TRBV20-1,TRBJ1-1,TRBD1,TGCAGTGCTCGACAGGGCCTGAACACTGAAGCTTTCTTT,CSARQGLNTEAFF
-,TRBV6-2/TRBV6-3,TRBJ2-1,-,TGTGCCAGCACTTTACAGGGCCTCCTCTCCTACAATGAGCAGTTCTTC,CASTLQGLLSYNEQFF
few,TRBV12-3/TRBV12-4,TRBJ2-1,TRBD2,TGTGCCAGCAGGGGGGTAGCGGGATCTTATGAGCAGTTCTTC,CASRGVAGSYEQFF
-,TRBV5-1,TRBJ2-7,-,TGCGCCAGCAGCTCCGGTCCCATCTCCTACGAGCAGTACTTC,CASSSGPISYEQYF
few,TRBV7-8,TRBJ1-6,TRBD1,TGTGCCAGCAGACCGGACAGGGGTAATTCACCCCTCCACTTT,CASRPDRGNSPLHF
few,TRBV9,TRBJ2-1,-,TGTGCCAGCAGCGTAGGGCCAGGGCCCCCCAATGAGCAGTTCTTC,CASSVGPGPPNEQFF
-,TRBV11-2,TRBJ2-5,-,TGTGCCAGCAGCTTAGATATTGGGGGGCCGTCCGTAGAGACCCAGTACTTC,CASSLDIGGPSVETQYF
few,TRBV5-1,TRBJ1-1,TRBD1,TGCGCCAGCAGCTGGACAGGGTTGAACACTGAAGCTTTCTTT,CASSWTGLNTEAFF
many,TRBV5-1,TRBJ2-2,-,TGCGCCAGCAGCTTGGTCCAGGGGAACACCGGGGAGCTGTTTTTT,CASSLVQGNTGELFF
few,TRBV25-1,TRBJ2-1,-,TGTGCCAGCAGTGAGAAGGTTGAGCAGTTCTTC,CASSEKVEQFF
many,TRBV5-1,TRBJ2-3,TRBD2,TGCGCCAGCAGCTCGACTAGCGGGGGAGATACGCAGTATTTT,CASSSTSGGDTQYF